These 8 T cell receptor beta chains were all obtained from the same sample, sequenced in a study of OX40 agonist ivuxolimab in advanced cancers. Data came from immunoSEQ multiplex PCR; TCRdb stores just in-frame clones and leaves some out. The repertoire holds 35,000 to 40,000 clones, with about 88% as singletons. The sequencing here drew on CD4+ or CD8+ T cells sorted from blood, taken in a trial of the OX40 agonist ivuxolimab. Source of these receptors: an adult with an advanced solid tumor such as melanoma, head and neck, liver or kidney cancer.

The rearrangement links TRBV7-3 to TRBJ2-5; D gene unclear. Per the germline V gene, CDR1 is SGHTA and CDR2 is FQGTGA. This CDR3 is 16 amino acids long. V shed 2 bases and J shed 4 bases, with 17 bases lying between them. CDR3 sequence: CASSLWATGSGETQYF. The CDR3 DNA reads as TGTGCCAGCAGCTTATGGGCGACGGGTTCCGGAGAGACCCAGTACTTC.

This rearrangement joins TRBV5-5 to TRBJ1-1; D call uncertain. Germline values: CDR1 SGHKS, CDR2 YYEKEE (reference sequence). The CDR3 sequence is 12 residues long. With 2 bases removed from V and 5 bases from J, the gap between germline ends came to 7 bases. CDR3 coding DNA: TGTGCCAGCAGCTTCGGGGTTACTGAAGCTTTCTTT. It codes for CASSFGVTEAFF. The variable domain in full, completed from reference TRBV5-5 and TRBJ1-1, reads DAGVTQSPTHLIKTRGQQVTLRCSPISGHKSVSWYQQVLGQGPQFIFQYYEKEERGRGNFPDRFSARQFPNYSSELNVNALLLGDSALYLCASSFGVTEAFFGQGTRLTVV.

The genes are TRBV2 and TRBJ2-7; TRBD2 matches at 15 bases. The CDR3 spans 18 residues. Trimming at V came to 8 bases and at J to 4 bases, leaving 15 bases not matched to a gene. Germline CDR1 is SNHLY and CDR2 is FYNNEI. CDR3 sequence (DNA): TGTGCCAGCTGTTTGCGGACTAGCGGGGGGGGGTCTGCATACGAGCAGTACTTC. Protein product: CASCLRTSGGGSAYEQYF.

This chain connects TRBV7-2 to TRBJ1-1; possible D gene TRBD1, 5 bases. The CDR3 runs 14 residues. The ends were cut back, 0 bases at V and 7 bases at J, with 12 bases in the middle. Germline CDR1 SGHTA, CDR2 FQGNSA. CDR3 protein: CASSLALFTGEAFF. DNA for the CDR3: TGTGCCAGCAGCTTAGCGCTATTTACAGGTGAAGCTTTCTTT. Filled out from reference TRBV7-2 and TRBJ1-1, the complete variable domain reads GAGVSQSPSNKVTEKGKDVELRCDPISGHTALYWYRQSLGQGLEFLIYFQGNSAPDKSGLPSDRFSAERTGGSVSTLTIQRTQQEDSAVYLCASSLALFTGEAFFGQGTRLTVV.

A remark on this clone: A read error may account for a junction end that differs from germline. This chain joins TRBV7-7 and TRBJ2-5, with TRBD2 matching 10 bases. The CDR3 consists of 15 residues. Germline V CDR1 and CDR2: SSHAT, FNYEAQ (reference sequence). The CDR3 nucleotides are TGTGCTAGCAGCCTAGGGACTAGCGAGGGCGAGACCCAGTACTTC. Protein sequence: CASSLGTSEGETQYF.

The rearrangement links TRBV19 to TRBJ2-1; 7 nucleotides match TRBD1. This CDR3 has 12 amino acids. The germline gives CDR1 LNHDA, CDR2 SQIVND (reference sequence). V gave up 7 bases and J gave up 8 bases; unmatched junction bases: 5. The chain's CDR3 is CASNSGGHEQFF. CDR3 nucleotide sequence: TGTGCCAGTAATTCAGGGGGTCATGAGCAGTTCTTC.

The chain couples TRBV7-3 to TRBJ2-5, with D hard to call. This CDR3 contains 13 residues. V lost 2 bases to trimming and J lost 0 bases, with 4 bases between them. Germline CDR1 SGHTA, CDR2 FQGTGA. Here the CDR3 DNA reads TGTGCCAGCAGCTTACAGTACCAAGAGACCCAGTACTTC. This sequence encodes CASSLQYQETQYF.

The chain has TRBV29-1 and TRBJ1-4, with TRBD1 matching over 8 bases. Trimming took 7 bases from V and 7 from J; bases not matched to a gene: 5. Germline CDR1 SQVTM, CDR2 ANQGSEA. This CDR3 contains 12 residues. CDR3 region: CSAGGAGEKLFF. Written as DNA, the CDR3 is TGCAGCGCAGGGGGCGCGGGTGAAAAACTGTTTTTT.